The T cell receptor (beta chain) under discussion was sequenced for a study of cytomegalovirus exposure and HLA in healthy donors. Donors sampled were nominally healthy, though unrecorded immune exposures were likely. This clone was counted a single time. What it binds is unknown. Primers included in the PCR were 60 Vbeta and 13 Jbeta primers. Sequencing was performed with immunoSEQ multiplex PCR; in TCRdb, only in-frame clones are kept and a portion is missing. The table has 120,000 to 150,000 clones, approximately 83% seen once; the top ten hold 1.5% to 2%. V lost 0 bases and J 5 bases, leaving 8 bases between the germline ends. CDR3 size: 14 residues. Per germline, CDR1 KGHSY and CDR2 FQNENV. Study results and limitations: Later analysis demonstrated an association between a missense DCLRE1C variant and TCR beta V- and J-gene trimming. A later analysis showed HLA-associated TCR beta chains outstripping equally common others in clonal expansion.

This receptor was taken from a middle-aged woman in good health and CMV-seronegative. The sequenced sample was PBMCs. The chain combines TRBV16 with TRBJ1-5; the D gene is possibly TRBD1 (6 bases). CDR3 protein: CASSQSGADQPQHF. The DNA of the CDR3 is TGTGCCAGCAGCCAATCGGGGGCAGATCAGCCCCAGCATTTT. Using reference TRBV16 and TRBJ1-5 for the parts outside the CDR3, the full variable domain is GEEVAQTPKHLVRGEGQKAKLYCAPIKGHSYVFWYQQVLKNEFKFLISFQNENVFDETGMPKERFSAKCLPNSPCSLEIQATKLEDSAVYFCASSQSGADQPQHFGDGTRLSIL.